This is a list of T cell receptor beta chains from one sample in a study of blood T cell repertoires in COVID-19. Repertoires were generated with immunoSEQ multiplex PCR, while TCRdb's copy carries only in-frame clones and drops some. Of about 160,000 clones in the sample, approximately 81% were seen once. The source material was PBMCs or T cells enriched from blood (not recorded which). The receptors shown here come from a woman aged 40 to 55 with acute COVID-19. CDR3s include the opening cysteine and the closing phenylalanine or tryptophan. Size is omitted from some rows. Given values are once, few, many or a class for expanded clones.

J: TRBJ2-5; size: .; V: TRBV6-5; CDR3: CASRARIPRGETQYF
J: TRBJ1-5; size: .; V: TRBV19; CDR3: CASSIYHRGDQPQHF
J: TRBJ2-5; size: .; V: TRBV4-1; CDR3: CASSQEGHPKETQYF
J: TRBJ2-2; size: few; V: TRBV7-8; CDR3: CASSLVAGYRTGELFF
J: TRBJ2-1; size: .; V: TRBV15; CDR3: CATSRFTSESYNEQFF
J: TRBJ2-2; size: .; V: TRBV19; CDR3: CASTLLEPPFGELFF
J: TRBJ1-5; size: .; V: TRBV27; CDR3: CASSLRGDGQPQHF
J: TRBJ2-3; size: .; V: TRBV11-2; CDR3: CASSPLPGTDTQYF
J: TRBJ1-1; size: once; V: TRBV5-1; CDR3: CASSSGQDGTEAFF
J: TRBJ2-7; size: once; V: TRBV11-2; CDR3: CASSLRQSSYEQYF
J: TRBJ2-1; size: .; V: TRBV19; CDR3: CASSTQGLAGEESDEQFF
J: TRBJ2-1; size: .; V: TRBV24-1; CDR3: CATSDPGGRGKSSYNEQFF
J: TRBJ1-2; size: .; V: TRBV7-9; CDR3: CASSPRDRGPNYGYTF
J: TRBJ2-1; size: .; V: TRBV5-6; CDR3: CASSASSGNSYNEQFF
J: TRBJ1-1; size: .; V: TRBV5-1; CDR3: CASSFDGGNTEAFF
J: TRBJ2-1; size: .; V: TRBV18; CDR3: CASSPTLAGSSYNEQFF
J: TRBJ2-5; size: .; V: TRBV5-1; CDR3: CATALSWDLGKTQYF
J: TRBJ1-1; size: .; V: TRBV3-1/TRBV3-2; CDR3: CASSPTSGTHGEAFF
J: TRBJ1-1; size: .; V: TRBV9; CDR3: CASSVEGSTTGDGRDEAFF
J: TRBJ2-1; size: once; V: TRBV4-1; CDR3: CASSQTESSYNEQFF
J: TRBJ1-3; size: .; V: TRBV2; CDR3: CASLRGDGGNTIYF
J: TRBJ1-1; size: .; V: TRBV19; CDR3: CASNPQTGGTEAFF
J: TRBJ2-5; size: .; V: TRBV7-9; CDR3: CASNPPGTEQETQYF
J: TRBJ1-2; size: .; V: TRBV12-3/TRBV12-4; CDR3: CASSSPDRYGYTF
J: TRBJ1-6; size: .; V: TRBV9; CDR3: CASSASGTGNNSPLHF
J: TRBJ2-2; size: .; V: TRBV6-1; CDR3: CASSGKSGSITGELFF
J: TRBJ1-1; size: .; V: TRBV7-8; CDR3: CASSFPGRSTEAFF
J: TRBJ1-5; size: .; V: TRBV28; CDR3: CASSLVQGGQPQHF
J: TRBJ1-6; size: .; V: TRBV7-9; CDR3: CASSLGPTGAPLHF
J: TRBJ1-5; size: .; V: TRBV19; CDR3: CASTGYVGRPNQPQHF
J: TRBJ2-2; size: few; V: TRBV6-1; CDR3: CASSEGQGWTGELFF
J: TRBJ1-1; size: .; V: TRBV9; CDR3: CASSGGDKNTEAFF
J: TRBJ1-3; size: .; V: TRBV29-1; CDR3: CSVEETGAGNTIYF
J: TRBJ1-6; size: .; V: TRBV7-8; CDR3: CASSSGQGRNSPLHF
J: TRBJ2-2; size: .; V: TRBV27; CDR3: CASSDRRAGGNGELFF
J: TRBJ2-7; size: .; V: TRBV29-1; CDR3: CSVGLAGIYEQYF
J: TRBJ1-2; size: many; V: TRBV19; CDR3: CASSTRQPQGYTF
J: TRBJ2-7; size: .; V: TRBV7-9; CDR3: CASSSDRTGKMTQYF
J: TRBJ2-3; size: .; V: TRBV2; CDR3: CASSELDSSSTDTQYF
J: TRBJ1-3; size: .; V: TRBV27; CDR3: CASSLQGPSGNTIYF
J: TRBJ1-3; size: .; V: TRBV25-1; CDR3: CASSDGLGRGDSGNTIYF
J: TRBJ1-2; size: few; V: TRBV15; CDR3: CATSSAVTDGYTF
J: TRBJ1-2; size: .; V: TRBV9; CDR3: CASSVFAGGYTF
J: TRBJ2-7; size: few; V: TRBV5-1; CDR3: CASSFLPQGYEQYF
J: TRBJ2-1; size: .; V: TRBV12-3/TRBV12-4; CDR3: CASNYSPGNEQFF
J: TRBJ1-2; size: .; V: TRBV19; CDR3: CASTYGTPGGYTF
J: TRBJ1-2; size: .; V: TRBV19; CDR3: CASSMVGAGSYGYTF